A single sample is the source of the 3 T cell receptor beta chains below, sequenced in a study of T cells in Graves' hyperthyroidism and ophthalmopathy. TCR beta CDR3 sequences were amplified from RNA transcripts. Researchers ran a first-round RT-PCR on the TCR CDR3 using the HTBI primer set. In TCRdb, the multiplex PCR reads were re-called with MiXCR into one record per CDR3 protein. The repertoire holds around 520,000 distinct CDR3 sequences, with less than 15% as singletons. The sequenced sample was blood. These receptors were collected from a woman aged 40 to 50 with Graves' hyperthyroidism.

This clonotype was observed a few times. The V and J genes are TRBV5-1 and TRBJ2-3, with no clear D. The V and J ends lost 5 bases and 2 bases respectively, with 15 bases between them. The CDR3 length is 15 residues. The V gene's germline CDR1 is SGHRS and CDR2 YFSETQ. Here the CDR3 DNA reads TGCGCCAGCAGTAATGGCGTCACAACCACAGATACGCAGTATTTT. It yields the protein CASSNGVTTTDTQYF.

This clonotype is a singleton in its sample. This may be a read error, as it is one base from a much larger clone. V and J are TRBV7-2 and TRBJ2-1; D is possibly TRBD1 (5 bases). Germline lookup yields CDR1 SGHTA and CDR2 FQGNSA. The CDR3 loop spans 12 amino acids. CDR3 region: CVSRADNNEQFF. The CDR3, as DNA: TGTGTCAGCAGGGCGGACAACAATGAGCAGTTCTTC. Based on the CDR3 plus reference TRBV7-2 and TRBJ2-1, the full variable domain is GAGVSQSPSNKVTEKGKDVELRCDPISGHTALYWYRQSLGQGLEFLIYFQGNSAPDKSGLPSDRFSAERTGGSVSTLTIQRTQQEDSAVYLCVSRADNNEQFFGPGTRLTVL.

This clonotype has at least ten counts. This chain links TRBV20-1 with TRBJ1-1; perhaps TRBD1 as D (6 bases). CDR3 length: 13 amino acids. Trimming pared 4 bases from V and 1 base from J, leaving 10 bases between. The V gene's germline CDR1 is DFQATT and CDR2 SNEGSKA (reference sequence). CDR3 sequence (DNA): TGCAGTGCTATGGGACATGCGAACACTGAAGCTTTCTTT. This sequence encodes CSAMGHANTEAFF.